Sequencing of this T cell receptor (beta chain) was carried out in a study of CD8 T cells in ankylosing spondylitis. Whole-study results and caveats: As reported, disease-linked clones showed significant enrichment in matched ankylosing spondylitis synovial fluid. It appeared that ankylosing spondylitis blood was characterized by a TCR beta motif of about eight highly homologous variants.

Molecular-barcoded quantitative 5'-RACE produced these TCR beta libraries. TCRdb independently ran MiXCR on the 5' RACE reads; one entry per CDR3 protein. The table includes about 150,000 distinct CDR3 sequences, around 45% detected once. V shed 4 bases, J shed 0 bases, and the junction held 8 bases outside the gene matches. The germline gives CDR1 SEHNR, CDR2 FQNEAQ (reference sequence). The CDR3 extends over 17 amino acids. Comment on this clonotype: The antigen remains unidentified.

The sequence derives from a male donor with ankylosing spondylitis. The sample comprised synovial fluid, either unsorted or a sorted T cell fraction (not recorded which). The chain employs TRBV7-9 and TRBJ2-2, with 7 bases matching TRBD2. CDR3 nucleotides: TGTGCCAGCAGCTCTAGCGGAGGGGCCGCGAACACCGGGGAGCTGTTTTTT. Translated: CASSSSGGAANTGELFF.